The following is a T cell receptor (beta chain) sequence with its context. The investigators made TCR beta cDNA from roughly 460 ng total RNA, using a constant-region primer. Libraries for TCR beta were built through three nested multiplex PCR rounds, which together made up a slightly modified ARM-PCR procedure. TRBV1-TRBV30 forward primers paired with a C-beta reverse primer were used in the first two PCR rounds, which ran approximately 10 cycles each. TCRdb processed the multiplex PCR reads anew with MiXCR; each CDR3 protein has one entry. The table includes about 120,000 distinct CDR3 sequences, roughly 70% detected once. The CDR3 is 14 residues long. Germline-derived CDR1 and CDR2 are SNHLY and FYNNEI. Unmatched junction bases numbered 2, after V lost 6 bases and J lost 4 bases. This sample was taken from a study of tumor-infiltrating lymphocytes in primary liver carcinoma. Extraction of RNA together with DNA used about 20-34 mg of unsorted bulk tissue.

Sequencing used tumor-adjacent normal liver tissue. The chain employs TRBV2 and TRBJ2-1; 11 nucleotides line up with TRBD2. The receptor comes from an older woman with primary liver carcinoma and hepatitis B virus infection. The CDR3 DNA reads as TGTGCCAGCAGATGGACTAGCGGGTACAATGAGCAGTTCTTC. Protein product: CASRWTSGYNEQFF.